These T cell receptor beta chains were read from a single sample in a study of T cell responses to AZD1222 COVID-19 vaccine. Here immunoSEQ multiplex PCR was the method, and the copy in TCRdb shows in-frame clones only, minus some. The sample consists of 150,000 to 200,000 clones, approximately 90% of them appearing once. Sequenced here: peripheral blood, sampled on day 0 of AZD1222 vaccination. The receptors were gathered from an adult in good health. CDR3s include the opening cysteine and the closing phenylalanine or tryptophan. The D gene is left open where the match is weak. Rows give clone size only sometimes, using once, few, many, or a class for an expanded clone.

size	V	D	J	CDR3	DNA
.	TRBV19	TRBD1	TRBJ1-2	CASSLGQGAGYTF	TGTGCCAGTAGTCTAGGACAGGGGGCCGGCTACACCTTC
.	TRBV7-2	.	TRBJ1-4	CASSLDGEKLFF	TGTGCCAGCAGCTTAGACGGTGAAAAACTGTTTTTT
.	TRBV10-3	TRBD2	TRBJ2-5	CAISATSGQETQYF	TGTGCCATCAGCGCGACTAGCGGCCAAGAGACCCAGTACTTC
.	TRBV28	.	TRBJ1-1	CASSSYPWEGNTEAFF	TGTGCCAGCAGTTCCTACCCGTGGGAAGGTAACACTGAAGCTTTCTTT
.	TRBV6-5	.	TRBJ2-5	CASSYGTVGETQYF	TGTGCCAGCAGTTACGGGACTGTGGGAGAGACCCAGTACTTC
.	TRBV30	.	TRBJ1-1	CAWTLGLEAFF	TGTGCCTGGACACTGGGGCTCGAAGCTTTCTTT
.	TRBV11-2	.	TRBJ1-4	CASSSRQVNEKLFF	TGTGCCAGCAGCTCCCGACAGGTTAATGAAAAACTGTTTTTT
.	TRBV19	.	TRBJ1-1	CATKMAPRVNTEAFF	TGTGCCACTAAAATGGCCCCCAGAGTGAACACTGAAGCTTTCTTT
.	TRBV28	TRBD1	TRBJ1-1	CASSLTGAKSLMKEAFF	TGTGCCAGCAGTTTGACAGGGGCGAAGTCCCTTATGAAGGAAGCTTTCTTT
.	TRBV11-1	.	TRBJ2-3	CASSLAAVDTDTQYF	TGTGCCAGCAGCTTAGCAGCGGTCGACACAGATACGCAGTATTTT
.	TRBV6-5	.	TRBJ1-5	CASRTGDQPQHF	TGTGCCAGCAGAACAGGCGATCAGCCCCAGCATTTT
once	TRBV27	TRBD1	TRBJ1-2	CASSSTGGYGYTF	TGTGCCAGCAGCTCGACAGGGGGCTATGGCTACACCTTC
.	TRBV5-1	TRBD1	TRBJ2-5	CASTDRGETQYF	TGCGCCAGCACCGACAGGGGCGAGACCCAGTACTTC
.	TRBV5-8	.	TRBJ2-2	CASSLKGLLHANTGELFF	TGTGCCAGCAGCTTGAAGGGTTTGCTACACGCGAACACCGGGGAGCTGTTTTTT
.	TRBV7-9	.	TRBJ2-1	CASSPTQGTSYNEQFF	TGTGCCAGCAGCCCCACTCAGGGGACCTCCTACAATGAGCAGTTCTTC
few	TRBV5-4	TRBD1	TRBJ2-3	CASSFDRGDTQYF	TGTGCCAGCAGCTTTGACAGGGGAGATACGCAGTATTTT
.	TRBV6-2/TRBV6-3	TRBD1	TRBJ2-7	CASSPSSGQNYEQYF	TGTGCCAGCAGCCCCTCCTCGGGACAGAACTACGAGCAGTACTTC
.	TRBV2	TRBD2	TRBJ2-1	CASSSTSGGYNEQFF	TGTGCCAGCAGTTCGACTAGCGGGGGGTACAATGAGCAGTTCTTC
.	TRBV2	TRBD2	TRBJ2-3	CASSILAGDPSTDTQYF	TGTGCCAGCAGTATTTTAGCGGGGGACCCTAGCACAGATACGCAGTATTTT
.	TRBV27	.	TRBJ1-4	CASSLSRVQKEKLFF	TGTGCCAGCAGTTTATCGAGAGTCCAAAAGGAAAAACTGTTTTTT
.	TRBV5-8	.	TRBJ2-7	CASSLGQGLYEQYF	TGTGCCAGCAGCTTGGGGCAGGGGCTCTACGAGCAGTACTTC
.	TRBV9	TRBD2	TRBJ2-5	CASSPLIRLAGPETQYF	TGTGCCAGCAGCCCCTTAATTAGACTAGCGGGACCGGAGACCCAGTACTTC
.	TRBV30	.	TRBJ2-7	CAWSGASWGLSYEQYF	TGTGCCTGGAGTGGGGCTTCGTGGGGGCTCTCCTACGAGCAGTACTTC
once	TRBV14	TRBD2	TRBJ2-6	CASSHRTRGGSGANVLTF	TGTGCCAGCAGCCATAGGACTAGGGGAGGCTCTGGGGCCAACGTCCTGACTTTC
.	TRBV6-4	.	TRBJ2-7	CASSDEISGPPPDGQYF	TGTGCCAGCAGTGACGAAATAAGCGGTCCTCCTCCTGACGGGCAGTACTTC
.	TRBV5-4	.	TRBJ1-2	CASSPVWQINYGYTF	TGTGCCAGCAGCCCCGTGTGGCAGATCAACTATGGCTACACCTTC
.	TRBV28	.	TRBJ1-5	CAGGTGNQPQHF	TGTGCCGGGGGGACCGGCAATCAGCCCCAGCATTTT
few	TRBV6-6	.	TRBJ1-2	CASSYQTEAGGYTF	TGTGCCAGCAGTTACCAGACAGAGGCCGGTGGCTACACCTTC
.	TRBV27	TRBD2	TRBJ2-2	CASRLREAPGELFF	TGTGCCAGCAGATTGCGGGAGGCCCCAGGGGAGCTGTTTTTT
.	TRBV10-2	.	TRBJ1-2	CASVLSGGGDGYTF	TGCGCCAGCGTCCTCTCCGGGGGGGGAGATGGCTACACCTTC
once	TRBV5-1	.	TRBJ1-2	CASSLTDLANYGYTF	TGCGCCAGCAGTCTCACAGACTTAGCTAACTATGGCTACACCTTC
.	TRBV10-3	TRBD1	TRBJ2-5	CAIRPTGGTQYF	TGTGCCATCAGGCCTACAGGGGGAACCCAGTACTTC
.	TRBV5-1	TRBD2	TRBJ2-1	CASSLSQREGGDEQFF	TGCGCCAGCAGCTTGAGCCAGCGGGAGGGCGGGGATGAGCAGTTCTTC
few	TRBV5-5	TRBD2	TRBJ2-2	CASSLGLAGGPNTGELFF	TGTGCCAGCAGCCTCGGACTAGCGGGGGGGCCTAACACCGGGGAGCTGTTTTTT
few	TRBV4-2	.	TRBJ2-1	CASSQSNEQFF	TGTGCCAGCAGCCAATCGAATGAGCAGTTCTTC
.	TRBV7-8	.	TRBJ2-3	CASSLAVVGDTQYF	TGTGCCAGCAGCTTAGCGGTCGTTGGAGATACGCAGTATTTT
.	TRBV7-8	.	TRBJ2-5	CASSIKRVLQETQYF	TGTGCCAGCAGCATAAAAAGGGTCCTCCAAGAGACCCAGTACTTC
.	TRBV27	.	TRBJ2-1	CASSLRGGSYNEQFF	TGTGCCAGCAGTTTGAGGGGCGGCTCCTACAATGAGCAGTTCTTC
.	TRBV9	.	TRBJ1-5	CASSVDIHGNQPQHF	TGTGCCAGCAGCGTAGACATCCACGGCAATCAGCCCCAGCATTTT
.	TRBV5-1	.	TRBJ1-1	CASRQGVMNTEAFF	TGCGCCAGCAGACAGGGTGTAATGAACACTGAAGCTTTCTTT
.	TRBV9	TRBD2	TRBJ2-2	CASSPSMGGKGELFF	TGTGCCAGCAGCCCCAGCATGGGAGGGAAGGGGGAGCTGTTTTTT
.	TRBV5-8	.	TRBJ1-1	CASRLGLRERVTEAFF	TGTGCCAGCAGGTTAGGACTCAGGGAACGTGTAACTGAAGCTTTCTTT
.	TRBV7-2	TRBD2	TRBJ2-5	CASSFGLAGVKQETQYF	TGTGCCAGCAGCTTTGGACTAGCGGGAGTGAAACAAGAGACCCAGTACTTC
.	TRBV15	.	TRBJ1-2	CATSPDGGGLNTF	TGTGCCACCAGCCCCGACGGGGGGGGGCTTAACACCTTC
.	TRBV4-2	.	TRBJ2-3	CASSQDGERRDTQYF	TGTGCCAGCAGCCAAGATGGCGAGCGAAGAGATACGCAGTATTTT
.	TRBV28	TRBD2	TRBJ2-7	CASSLGSSGIPADEQYF	TGTGCCAGCAGTTTAGGATCTAGCGGGATACCCGCGGACGAGCAGTACTTC
.	TRBV20-1	TRBD1	TRBJ1-4	CSASPPGTGPNEKLFF	TGCAGTGCTAGTCCTCCGGGGACAGGGCCTAATGAAAAACTGTTTTTT
.	TRBV6-5	.	TRBJ1-2	CASSYSDTPHYGYTF	TGTGCCAGCAGTTACTCGGACACACCGCACTATGGCTACACCTTC
.	TRBV2	.	TRBJ2-1	CASTLAGVNEQFF	TGTGCCAGCACCCTGGCAGGGGTCAATGAGCAGTTCTTC
.	TRBV6-2/TRBV6-3	.	TRBJ2-7	CASSYSRQKLLVRGQYF	TGTGCCAGCAGTTACTCAAGACAGAAATTATTAGTACGAGGGCAGTACTTC
.	TRBV6-4	.	TRBJ2-3	CASSDGLGAGSDTQYF	TGTGCCAGCAGTGACGGATTGGGGGCCGGATCAGATACGCAGTATTTT
few	TRBV15	TRBD2	TRBJ2-7	CATSSRTSGMIEQYF	TGTGCCACCAGCAGTAGGACTAGCGGGATGATCGAGCAGTACTTC
.	TRBV28	.	TRBJ2-7	CASSAGSPREQYF	TGTGCCAGCAGTGCCGGGAGCCCCCGCGAGCAGTACTTC
.	TRBV7-3	.	TRBJ2-3	CASTLREGGTQYF	TGTGCCAGCACCCTACGCGAGGGGGGGACGCAGTATTTT
.	TRBV14	.	TRBJ2-7	CASSPTSSYEQYF	TGTGCCAGCAGCCCCACGAGCTCCTACGAGCAGTACTTC